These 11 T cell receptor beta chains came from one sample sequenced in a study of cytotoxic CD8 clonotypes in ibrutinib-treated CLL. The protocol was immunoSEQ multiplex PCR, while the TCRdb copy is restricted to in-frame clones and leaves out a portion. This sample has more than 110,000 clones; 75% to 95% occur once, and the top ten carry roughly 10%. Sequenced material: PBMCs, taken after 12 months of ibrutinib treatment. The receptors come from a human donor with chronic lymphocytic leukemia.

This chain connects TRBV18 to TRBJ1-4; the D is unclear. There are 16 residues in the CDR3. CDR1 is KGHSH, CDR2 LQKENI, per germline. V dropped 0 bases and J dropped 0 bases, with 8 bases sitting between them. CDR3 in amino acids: CASSPPRVATNEKLFF. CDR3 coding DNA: TGTGCCAGCTCACCACCCCGGGTAGCAACTAATGAAAAACTGTTTTTT.

The DNA for the CDR3 is TGTGCCAGCACCGGGCAGTCTAGCACAGATACGCAGTATTTT. Its protein is CASTGQSSTDTQYF. The rearrangement joins TRBV27 to TRBJ2-3; D is ambiguous. CDR1 and CDR2 (germline): MNHEY, SMNVEV (reference sequence). This CDR3 contains 14 residues. V was shortened by 7 bases and J by 0 bases, with 11 bases between the two germline ends.

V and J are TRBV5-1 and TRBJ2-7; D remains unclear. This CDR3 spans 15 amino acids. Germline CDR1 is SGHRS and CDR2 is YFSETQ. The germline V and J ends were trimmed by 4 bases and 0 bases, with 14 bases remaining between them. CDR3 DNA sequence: TGCGCCAGCAGCCCTCGCCGGGCTAGCTCCTACGAGCAGTACTTC. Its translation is CASSPRRASSYEQYF.

In DNA form, the CDR3 reads TGTGCCAGTAAGAAAATGGGACAGGGAGAGACCCAGTACTTC. Translation gives CASKKMGQGETQYF. This sequence joins TRBV19 and TRBJ2-5; 9 bases agree with TRBD1. Trimming took 7 bases from V and 4 from J; bases not matched to a gene: 7. Germline values: CDR1 LNHDA, CDR2 SQIVND (reference sequence). The CDR3 is made up of 14 amino acids.

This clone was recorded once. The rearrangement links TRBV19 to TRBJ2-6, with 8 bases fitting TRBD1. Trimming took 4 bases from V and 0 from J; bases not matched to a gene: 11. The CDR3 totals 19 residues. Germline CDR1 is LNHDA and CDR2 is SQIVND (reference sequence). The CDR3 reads CASSRNAGQAGSGANVLTF. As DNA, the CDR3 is TGTGCCAGTAGTAGAAACGCGGGACAGGCTGGCTCTGGGGCCAACGTCCTGACTTTC.

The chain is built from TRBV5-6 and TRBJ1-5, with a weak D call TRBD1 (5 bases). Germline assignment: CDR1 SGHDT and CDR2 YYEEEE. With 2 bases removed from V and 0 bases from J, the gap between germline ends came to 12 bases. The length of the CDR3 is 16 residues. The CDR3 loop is CASSLEGARSNQPQHF. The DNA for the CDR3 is TGTGCCAGCAGCTTAGAAGGGGCTCGTAGCAATCAGCCCCAGCATTTT.

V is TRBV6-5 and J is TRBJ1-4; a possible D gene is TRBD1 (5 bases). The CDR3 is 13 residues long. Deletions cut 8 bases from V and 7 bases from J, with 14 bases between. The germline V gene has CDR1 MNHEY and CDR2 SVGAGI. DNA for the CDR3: TGTGCCAGCGCGCTGGGACGACTTGAAAAACTGTTTTTT. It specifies CASALGRLEKLFF.

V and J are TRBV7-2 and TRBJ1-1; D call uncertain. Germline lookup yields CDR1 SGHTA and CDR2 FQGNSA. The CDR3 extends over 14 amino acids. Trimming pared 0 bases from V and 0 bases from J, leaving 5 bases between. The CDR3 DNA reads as TGTGCCAGCAGCTTAGCGCAAGTGAACACTGAAGCTTTCTTT. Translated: CASSLAQVNTEAFF.

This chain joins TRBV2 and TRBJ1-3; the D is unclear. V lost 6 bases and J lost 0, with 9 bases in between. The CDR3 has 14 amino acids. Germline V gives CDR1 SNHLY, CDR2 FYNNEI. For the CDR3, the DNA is TGTGCCAGCAGGGACGTAAACTCTGGAAACACCATATATTTT. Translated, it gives CASRDVNSGNTIYF. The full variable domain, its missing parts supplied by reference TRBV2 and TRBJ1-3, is EPEVTQTPSHQVTQMGQEVILRCVPISNHLYFYWYRQILGQKVEFLVSFYNNEISEKSEIFDDQFSVERPDGSNFTLKIRSTKLEDSAMYFCASRDVNSGNTIYFGEGSWLTVV.

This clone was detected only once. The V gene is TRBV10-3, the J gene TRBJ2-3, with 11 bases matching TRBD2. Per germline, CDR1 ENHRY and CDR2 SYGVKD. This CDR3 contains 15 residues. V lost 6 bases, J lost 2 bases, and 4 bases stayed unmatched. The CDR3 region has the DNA TGTGCCATCAGGGCGGGACTAGCGGCCACAGATACGCAGTATTTT. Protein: CAIRAGLAATDTQYF.

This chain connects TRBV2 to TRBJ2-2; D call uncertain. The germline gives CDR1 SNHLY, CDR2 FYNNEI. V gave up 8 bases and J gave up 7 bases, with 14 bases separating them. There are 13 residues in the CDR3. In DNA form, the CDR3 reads TGTGCCAGCGTTACCCTCCCGGGCGGGGAGCTGTTTTTT. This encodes CASVTLPGGELFF.